This T cell receptor beta chain derives from a study of T cells in Graves' hyperthyroidism and ophthalmopathy. Patients aged 18 to 65 had newly diagnosed hyperthyroidism that had lasted under 2 months. This clonotype was picked up a small number of times. Its cognate antigen is unknown. From RNA transcripts, TCR beta CDR3 regions were amplified. Researchers ran a first-round RT-PCR on the TCR CDR3 using the HTBI primer set. MiXCR, run by TCRdb on the multiplex PCR reads, gives a single entry per CDR3 protein. The repertoire holds approximately 420,000 distinct CDR3 sequences, with around 14% as singletons. V lost 0 bases and J 2 bases, leaving 22 bases between the germline ends. The germline gives CDR1 LGHDT, CDR2 YNNKEL (reference sequence). The CDR3 covers 19 residues. Findings and caveats of the study: The model predicted ophthalmopathy a median roughly six months before onset.

This TCR came from a woman aged 30 to 39 with Graves' hyperthyroidism. This chain links TRBV3-1 with TRBJ2-5, with D possibly being TRBD2 (7 bases). The sample was blood. The CDR3 spells CASSQDRGQGRALQETQYF. The CDR3 DNA sequence: TGTGCCAGCAGCCAAGATCGGGGGCAGGGGAGGGCACTGCAAGAGACCCAGTACTTC.